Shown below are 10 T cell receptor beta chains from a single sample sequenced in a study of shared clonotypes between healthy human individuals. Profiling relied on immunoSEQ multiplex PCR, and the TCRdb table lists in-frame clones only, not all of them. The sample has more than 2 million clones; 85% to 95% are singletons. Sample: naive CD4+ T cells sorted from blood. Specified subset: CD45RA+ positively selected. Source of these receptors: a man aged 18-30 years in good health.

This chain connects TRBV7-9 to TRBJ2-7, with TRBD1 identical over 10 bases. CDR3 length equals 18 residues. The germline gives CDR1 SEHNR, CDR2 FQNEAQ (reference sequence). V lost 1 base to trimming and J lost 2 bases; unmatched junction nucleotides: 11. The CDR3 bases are TGTGCCAGCAGCTTAGTCCTCACGGGACAGGGGATCCCCTACGAGCAGTACTTC. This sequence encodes CASSLVLTGQGIPYEQYF.

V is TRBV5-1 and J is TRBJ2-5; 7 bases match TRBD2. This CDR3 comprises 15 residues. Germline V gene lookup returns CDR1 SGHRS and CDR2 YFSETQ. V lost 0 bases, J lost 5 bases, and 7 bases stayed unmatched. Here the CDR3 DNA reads TGCGCCAGCAGCTTGGTAGCTAGCGGCTCGGAGACCCAGTACTTC. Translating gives CASSLVASGSETQYF.

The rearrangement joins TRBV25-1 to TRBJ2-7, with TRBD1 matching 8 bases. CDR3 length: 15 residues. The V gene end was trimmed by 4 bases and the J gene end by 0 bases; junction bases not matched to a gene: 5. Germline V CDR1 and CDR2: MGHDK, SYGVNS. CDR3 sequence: CASSGRDRPSYEQYF. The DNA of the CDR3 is TGTGCCAGCAGTGGCCGGGACAGGCCCTCCTACGAGCAGTACTTC.

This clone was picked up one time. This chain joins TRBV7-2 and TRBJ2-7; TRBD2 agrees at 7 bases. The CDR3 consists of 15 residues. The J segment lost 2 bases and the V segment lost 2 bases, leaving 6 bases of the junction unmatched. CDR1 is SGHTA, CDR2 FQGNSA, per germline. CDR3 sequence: CASSLHPSGPYEQYF. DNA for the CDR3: TGTGCCAGCAGCTTACATCCTAGCGGCCCCTACGAGCAGTACTTC.

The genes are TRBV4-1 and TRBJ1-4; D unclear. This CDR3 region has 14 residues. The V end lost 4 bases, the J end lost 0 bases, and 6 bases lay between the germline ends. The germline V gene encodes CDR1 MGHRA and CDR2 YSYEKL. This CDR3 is CASSRETTNEKLFF. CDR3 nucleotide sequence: TGCGCCAGCAGCCGGGAGACAACTAATGAAAAACTGTTTTTT.

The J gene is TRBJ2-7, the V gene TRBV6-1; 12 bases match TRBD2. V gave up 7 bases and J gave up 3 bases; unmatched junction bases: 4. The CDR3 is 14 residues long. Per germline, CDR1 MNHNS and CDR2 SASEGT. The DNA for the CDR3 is TGTGCCAGCAAAAGACTAGCGGGGGACTACGAGCAGTACTTC. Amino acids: CASKRLAGDYEQYF.

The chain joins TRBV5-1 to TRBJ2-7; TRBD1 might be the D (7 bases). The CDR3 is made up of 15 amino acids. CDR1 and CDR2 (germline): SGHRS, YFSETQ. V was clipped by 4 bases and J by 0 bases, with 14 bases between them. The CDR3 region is CASSRGTEYSYEQYF. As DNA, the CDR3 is TGCGCCAGCAGCCGCGGGACAGAATACTCCTACGAGCAGTACTTC. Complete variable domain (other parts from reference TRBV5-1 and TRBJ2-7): KAGVTQTPRYLIKTRGQQVTLSCSPISGHRSVSWYQQTPGQGLQFLFEYFSETQRNKGNFPGRFSGRQFSNSRSEMNVSTLELGDSALYLCASSRGTEYSYEQYFGPGTRLTVT.

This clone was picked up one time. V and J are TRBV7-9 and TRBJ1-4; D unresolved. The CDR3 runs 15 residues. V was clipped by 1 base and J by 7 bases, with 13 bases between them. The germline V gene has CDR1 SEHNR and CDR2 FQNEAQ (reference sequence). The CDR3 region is CASSLVEILGEKLFF. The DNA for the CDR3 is TGTGCCAGCAGCTTAGTAGAGATTTTGGGTGAAAAACTGTTTTTT.

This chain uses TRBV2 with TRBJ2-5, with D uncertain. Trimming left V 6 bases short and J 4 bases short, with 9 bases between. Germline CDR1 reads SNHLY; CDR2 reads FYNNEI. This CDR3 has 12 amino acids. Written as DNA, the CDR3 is TGTGCCAGCAGCGGCATCCGAGAGACCCAGTACTTC. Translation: CASSGIRETQYF.

CDR3 protein: CASSLVQGTRSGANVLTF. CDR3 DNA: TGTGCCAGCAGTTTAGTCCAGGGTACCCGATCTGGGGCCAACGTCCTGACTTTC. The chain combines TRBV28 with TRBJ2-6, with D perhaps matching TRBD1 (5 bases). From germline, CDR1 is MDHEN and CDR2 SYDVKM. The CDR3 runs to 18 residues. With 2 bases removed from V and 1 base from J, the gap between germline ends came to 15 bases.